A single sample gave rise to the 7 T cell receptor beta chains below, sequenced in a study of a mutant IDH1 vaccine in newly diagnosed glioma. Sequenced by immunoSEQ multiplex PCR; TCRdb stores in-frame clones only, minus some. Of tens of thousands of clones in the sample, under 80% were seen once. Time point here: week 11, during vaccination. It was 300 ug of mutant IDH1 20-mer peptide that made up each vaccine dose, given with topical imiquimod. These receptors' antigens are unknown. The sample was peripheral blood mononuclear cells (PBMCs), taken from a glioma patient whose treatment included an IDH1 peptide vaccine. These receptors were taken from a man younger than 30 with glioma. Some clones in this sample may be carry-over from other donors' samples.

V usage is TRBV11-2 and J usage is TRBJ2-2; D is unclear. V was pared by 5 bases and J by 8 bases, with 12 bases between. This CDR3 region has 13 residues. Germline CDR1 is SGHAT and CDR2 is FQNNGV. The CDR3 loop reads CASSHGSGGELFF. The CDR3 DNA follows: TGTGCCAGCAGCCACGGGTCCGGAGGGGAGCTGTTTTTT.

The CDR3: CAWSVRGGRNTIYF. The CDR3 DNA follows: TGTGCCTGGAGTGTACGAGGAGGGCGGAACACCATATATTTT. The chain links TRBV30 to TRBJ1-3; no definite D call. The CDR3 has 14 amino acids. V was cut by 0 bases and J by 7 bases, with 13 bases left in between. The germline V gene encodes CDR1 GTSNPN and CDR2 SVGIG (reference sequence).

The CDR3 is CASSSTGTPTGELFF. The DNA of the CDR3 is TGTGCCAGCAGTTCGACCGGGACACCCACCGGGGAGCTGTTTTTT. This rearrangement joins TRBV2 to TRBJ2-2; a possible D gene is TRBD1 (6 bases). Trimming cost V 5 bases and J 4 bases, with 14 bases left between them. The CDR3 has 15 amino acids. In germline, CDR1 is SNHLY, CDR2 FYNNEI.

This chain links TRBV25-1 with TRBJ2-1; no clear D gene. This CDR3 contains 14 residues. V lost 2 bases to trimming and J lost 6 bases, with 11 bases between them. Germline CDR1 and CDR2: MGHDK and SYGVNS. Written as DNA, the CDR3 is TGTGCCAGCAGTGAACCCGGGCGTGTCAATGAGCAGTTCTTC. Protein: CASSEPGRVNEQFF.

CDR3: CASSLRDRVLGQPQHF. For the CDR3, the DNA is TGTGCCAGCAGCTTACGGGACAGGGTTCTTGGTCAGCCCCAGCATTTT. The chain combines TRBV7-8 with TRBJ1-5; 9 positions match TRBD1. This CDR3 contains 16 residues. In germline, CDR1 is SGHVS, CDR2 FQNEAQ. J was trimmed by 6 bases and V by 2 bases; bases with no gene match: 8.

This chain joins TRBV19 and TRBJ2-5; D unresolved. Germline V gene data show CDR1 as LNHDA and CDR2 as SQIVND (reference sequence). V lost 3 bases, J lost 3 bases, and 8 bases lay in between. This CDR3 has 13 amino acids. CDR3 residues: CASSISTEETQYF. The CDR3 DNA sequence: TGTGCCAGTAGTATTTCGACGGAAGAGACCCAGTACTTC. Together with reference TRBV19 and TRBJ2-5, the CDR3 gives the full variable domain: DGGITQSPKYLFRKEGQNVTLSCEQNLNHDAMYWYRQDPGQGLRLIYYSQIVNDFQKGDIAEGYSVSREKKESFPLTVTSAQKNPTAFYLCASSISTEETQYFGPGTRLLVL.

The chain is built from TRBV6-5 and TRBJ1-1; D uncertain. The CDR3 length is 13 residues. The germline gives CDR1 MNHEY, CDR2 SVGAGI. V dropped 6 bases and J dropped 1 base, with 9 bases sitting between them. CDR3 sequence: CASSLAGNTEAFF. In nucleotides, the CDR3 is TGTGCCAGCAGCCTCGCGGGGAACACTGAAGCTTTCTTT.